This TCR beta chain was obtained from a study of blood T cell repertoires in COVID-19. Study-wide background: The United States, Italy and Spain were the sources of the acute and convalescent COVID-19 samples. The analysed material was cDNA or gDNA that came from T cells, B-cell-depleted T cells, or PBMCs.

Per the authors' pipeline: For nucleated cells, counts were estimated from reference gene primer amplification. Measured with immunoSEQ multiplex PCR; TCRdb has only the in-frame clones, and not every one. V and J calls and clone size are those listed in that table; D and trimming were worked out from the DNA. The sample shows 100,000 or so clones, about nine tenths of them seen only once. V lost 0 bases and J lost 3; bases outside the gene matches: 8. CDR3 length: 16 amino acids. The germline V gene encodes CDR1 LGHDT and CDR2 YNNKEL (reference sequence). The receptor comes from a man younger than 30 with acute or convalescent COVID-19. The rearrangement joins TRBV3-1 (or the pseudogene TRBV3-2) to TRBJ2-7, with 7 bases identical to TRBD2. The sample comprised peripheral blood. The CDR3 reads CASSQDRRGGFYEQYF. DNA for the CDR3: TGTGCCAGCAGCCAAGATCGTCGGGGAGGGTTCTACGAGCAGTACTTC.